A selection of T cell receptor beta chains follows, all from one sample in a study of radiotherapy plus CTLA-4 blockade in lung cancer. Libraries were prepared by immunoSEQ multiplex PCR; TCRdb keeps only in-frame clonotypes and omits some of them. The table has about 62,000 clones, around 76% seen once. The sample here was peripheral blood, taken from a patient treated with radiotherapy plus ipilimumab. These receptors were obtained from a human donor with non-small cell lung cancer who had a complete response to radiotherapy plus ipilimumab. The CDR3 runs from the conserved cysteine through the conserved F or W. Each record gives: J gene, D gene, clone size, V gene, CDR3 DNA, CDR3 protein. A D gene is named only where the DNA matches it firmly. Not all rows give a size; the values are once, few, many and, for expanded clones, a class.

TRBJ2-6 NA once TRBV5-6 TGTGCCAGCAGCTTGAATATTCGGGGGAGAGGGGCCAACGTCCTGACTTTC CASSLNIRGRGANVLTF
TRBJ2-7 TRBD2 NA TRBV10-3 TGTGCCATCAGTTCGACTAGCGGGACCTCCTACGAGCAGTACTTC CAISSTSGTSYEQYF
TRBJ1-4 TRBD1 few TRBV27 TGTGCCAGCAGTCCGACGGGGACAGGGGACGAAAAACTGTTTTTT CASSPTGTGDEKLFF
TRBJ1-6 NA NA TRBV18 TGTGCCAGCTCACCGTCAGGGGTGGAATCACCCCTCCACTTT CASSPSGVESPLHF
TRBJ1-6 TRBD1 NA TRBV7-2 TGTGCCAGCAGCCTGGGGACAGACCTCAGGGATTCACCCCTCCACTTT CASSLGTDLRDSPLHF
TRBJ1-2 NA NA TRBV6-5 TGTGCCAGCAGTTACCAGGGAGGCTACACCTTC CASSYQGGYTF
TRBJ2-1 NA NA TRBV11-2 TGTGCCAGCAGCCCACGGACTGAATCCAATGAGCAGTTCTTC CASSPRTESNEQFF
TRBJ2-7 TRBD1 NA TRBV30 TGTGCCTGGAGGCCGGGACAGGGGACGGGGCAGTACTTC CAWRPGQGTGQYF
TRBJ1-6 TRBD1 few TRBV7-9 TGTGCCAGCAGCTTCGGACAGGGGGTAGATTCACCCCTCCACTTT CASSFGQGVDSPLHF
TRBJ2-7 NA NA TRBV27 TGTGCCAGCAGTTCGCCTGGAGCCACCTACGAGCAGTACTTC CASSSPGATYEQYF
TRBJ2-2 NA NA TRBV5-1 TGCGCCAGCAGCCAGGGAAACAGGGACACCGGGGAGCTGTTTTTT CASSQGNRDTGELFF
TRBJ2-1 TRBD2 NA TRBV2 TGTGCCAGCAAGCAGCGGGAGTATGAGCAGTTCTTC CASKQREYEQFF
TRBJ2-7 NA NA TRBV28 TGTGCCAGCAGCCTATCGGACAGAAGCCCCTACGAGCAGTACTTC CASSLSDRSPYEQYF
TRBJ2-1 NA once TRBV7-2 TGTGCCAGCAGCTCCATCGGGGACTCCTTAAGCTCCTACAATGAGCAGTTCTTC CASSSIGDSLSSYNEQFF
TRBJ2-1 TRBD2 few TRBV6-4 TGTGCCAGCAAGGCTAGCGGGGGCCCCATGTCCTACAATGAGCAGTTCTTC CASKASGGPMSYNEQFF
TRBJ2-3 NA NA TRBV5-5 TGTGCCAGCAGCTTTGTGACAGCTACAGATACGCAGTATTTT CASSFVTATDTQYF
TRBJ1-3 TRBD1 NA TRBV7-9 TGTGCCAGCAGCTCAGGAGGGACAGGGAGTTCCTCCTCTGGAAACACCATATATTTT CASSSGGTGSSSSGNTIYF
TRBJ2-1 NA once TRBV12-5 TGTGCTAGTGGTAGACTCAGGGGGGCCTCCTACAATGAGCAGTTCTTC CASGRLRGASYNEQFF
TRBJ2-2 NA NA TRBV4-2 TGTGCCAGCAGCCAAGAACCATCGGGCGGGGAGCTGTTTTTT CASSQEPSGGELFF
TRBJ1-1 NA few TRBV18 TGTGCCAGCTCACCAAAACATCAGAACACTGAAGCTTTCTTT CASSPKHQNTEAFF
TRBJ2-1 NA few TRBV18 TGTGCCAGCTCACTCCAGGGCTATGAGCAGTTCTTC CASSLQGYEQFF
TRBJ1-2 NA NA TRBV5-6 TGTGCCAGCAGCGAGACAGCTCGGCGGGGTAATGGCTACACCTTC CASSETARRGNGYTF
TRBJ2-3 NA NA TRBV2 TGTGCCAGCAGTGAAAGGTTGAGGGTGACGACTAGCACAGATACGCAGTATTTT CASSERLRVTTSTDTQYF
TRBJ1-5 TRBD1 NA TRBV19 TGTGCCAGTAGTATCCGGGACAGAGGATCCAATCAGCCCCAGCATTTT CASSIRDRGSNQPQHF
TRBJ1-1 NA NA TRBV7-9 TGTGCCAGCAGCTTATCCCAGGGTAACACTGAAGCTTTCTTT CASSLSQGNTEAFF